This T cell receptor (beta chain) was captured in a study of CD8 T cells in Susac syndrome. After extraction with the RNeasy kit, roughly 0.45 to 1 ug of the RNA was reverse transcribed using random hexamers. It was immunoSEQ multiplex PCR that amplified TCR beta CDR3 across 54 Vbeta and 13 Jbeta. TCRdb re-derived calls from the immunoSEQ multiplex PCR reads in MiXCR, one entry per CDR3 protein. The sample lists more than 110,000 distinct CDR3 sequences; about 95% were seen once. On this clonotype itself: The antigen is not known.

Per germline, CDR1 GTSNPN and CDR2 SVGIG (reference sequence). The CDR3 is made up of 11 amino acids. Trimming shortened V by 5 bases and J by 4 bases, and 8 bases separated the two germline ends. While CD8+ and CD4+ T cells were isolated negatively, TEMRA cells were enriched by FACS. Regarding the study as a whole: Clonal expansion was not observed in the Susac syndrome CD4+ T cell repertoires.

The specimen sequenced was CD4+ T cells from PBMCs. The clonotype comes from a human donor with Susac syndrome. The chain links TRBV30 to TRBJ1-1; D is unclear. The CDR3 DNA follows: TGTGCCTGGGCGGGAGTCACTGAAGCTTTCTTT. Its translation: CAWAGVTEAFF.